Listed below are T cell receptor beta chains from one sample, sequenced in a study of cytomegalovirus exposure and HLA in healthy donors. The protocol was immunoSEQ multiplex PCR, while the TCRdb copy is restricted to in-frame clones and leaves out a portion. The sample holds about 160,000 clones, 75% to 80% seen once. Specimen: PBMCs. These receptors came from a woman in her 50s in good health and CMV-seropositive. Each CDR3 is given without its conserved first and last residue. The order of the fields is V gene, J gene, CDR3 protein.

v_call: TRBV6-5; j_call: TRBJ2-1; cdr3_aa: ASSRSLAGNNEQF
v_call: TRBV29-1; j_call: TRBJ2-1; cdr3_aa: SVVTGGIGYNEQF
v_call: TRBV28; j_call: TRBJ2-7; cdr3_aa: ASGPTGTFEQY
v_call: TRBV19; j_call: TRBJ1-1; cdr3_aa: ASSIVSTEAF
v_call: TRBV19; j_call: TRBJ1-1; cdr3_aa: ASRRGQGATEAF
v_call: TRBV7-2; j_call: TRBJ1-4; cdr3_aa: ASSLTRGVENEKLF
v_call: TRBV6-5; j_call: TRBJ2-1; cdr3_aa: ASSPSGYSYNEQF
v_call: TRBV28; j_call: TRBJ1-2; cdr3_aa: ASSFQGQGVAGYT
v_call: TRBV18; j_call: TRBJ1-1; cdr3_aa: ASSPLRQSRGVNTEAF
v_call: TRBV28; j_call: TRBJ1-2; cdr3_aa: ASSLLAQVGGANGYT